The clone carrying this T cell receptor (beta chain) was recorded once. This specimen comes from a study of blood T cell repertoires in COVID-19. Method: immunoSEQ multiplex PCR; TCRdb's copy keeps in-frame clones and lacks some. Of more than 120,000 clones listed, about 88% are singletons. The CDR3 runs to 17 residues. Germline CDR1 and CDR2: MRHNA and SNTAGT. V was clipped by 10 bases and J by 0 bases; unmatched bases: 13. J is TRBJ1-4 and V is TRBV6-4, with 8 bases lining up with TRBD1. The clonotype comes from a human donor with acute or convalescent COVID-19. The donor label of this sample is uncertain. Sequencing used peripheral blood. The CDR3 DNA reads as TGTGCCACCACCGTCAGGGGGCCGATAGCAACTAATGAAAAACTGTTTTTT. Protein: CATTVRGPIATNEKLFF.